The clone carrying this T cell receptor (beta chain) occurred a few times. What it binds is unknown. Making use of molecular barcodes, quantitative 5'-RACE generated TCR beta libraries. Each CDR3 protein is one row after TCRdb ran MiXCR on the 5' RACE reads. The sample has over 400,000 distinct CDR3 sequences; 25% to 30% are singletons. The data stem from a study of CD8 T cells in ankylosing spondylitis. Study-level results: Previously reported in reactive arthritis synovial fluid and blood were some of the motif variants. Matched synovial fluid from ankylosing spondylitis patients was reported to be enriched for disease-linked clones. The study identified a TCR beta motif of several highly homologous variants that appeared characteristic of ankylosing spondylitis blood. Disease-linked clones displayed a CD8+ phenotype and appeared relatively rarely in peripheral blood.

The CDR3 loop spans 17 amino acids. The germline gives CDR1 LNHNV, CDR2 YYDKDF (reference sequence). V was trimmed by 0 bases and J by 8 bases, leaving 17 bases between them. The TCR originated in a male donor with ankylosing spondylitis. Sequenced input: blood, either unsorted or a sorted T cell fraction (not recorded which). The chain uses TRBV15 and TRBJ1-6; TRBD1 might be the D (5 bases). CDR3 sequence (DNA): TGTGCCACCAGCAGAGATTATCTCCCGGCCAGGGATTCACCCCTCCACTTT. The encoded protein is CATSRDYLPARDSPLHF.